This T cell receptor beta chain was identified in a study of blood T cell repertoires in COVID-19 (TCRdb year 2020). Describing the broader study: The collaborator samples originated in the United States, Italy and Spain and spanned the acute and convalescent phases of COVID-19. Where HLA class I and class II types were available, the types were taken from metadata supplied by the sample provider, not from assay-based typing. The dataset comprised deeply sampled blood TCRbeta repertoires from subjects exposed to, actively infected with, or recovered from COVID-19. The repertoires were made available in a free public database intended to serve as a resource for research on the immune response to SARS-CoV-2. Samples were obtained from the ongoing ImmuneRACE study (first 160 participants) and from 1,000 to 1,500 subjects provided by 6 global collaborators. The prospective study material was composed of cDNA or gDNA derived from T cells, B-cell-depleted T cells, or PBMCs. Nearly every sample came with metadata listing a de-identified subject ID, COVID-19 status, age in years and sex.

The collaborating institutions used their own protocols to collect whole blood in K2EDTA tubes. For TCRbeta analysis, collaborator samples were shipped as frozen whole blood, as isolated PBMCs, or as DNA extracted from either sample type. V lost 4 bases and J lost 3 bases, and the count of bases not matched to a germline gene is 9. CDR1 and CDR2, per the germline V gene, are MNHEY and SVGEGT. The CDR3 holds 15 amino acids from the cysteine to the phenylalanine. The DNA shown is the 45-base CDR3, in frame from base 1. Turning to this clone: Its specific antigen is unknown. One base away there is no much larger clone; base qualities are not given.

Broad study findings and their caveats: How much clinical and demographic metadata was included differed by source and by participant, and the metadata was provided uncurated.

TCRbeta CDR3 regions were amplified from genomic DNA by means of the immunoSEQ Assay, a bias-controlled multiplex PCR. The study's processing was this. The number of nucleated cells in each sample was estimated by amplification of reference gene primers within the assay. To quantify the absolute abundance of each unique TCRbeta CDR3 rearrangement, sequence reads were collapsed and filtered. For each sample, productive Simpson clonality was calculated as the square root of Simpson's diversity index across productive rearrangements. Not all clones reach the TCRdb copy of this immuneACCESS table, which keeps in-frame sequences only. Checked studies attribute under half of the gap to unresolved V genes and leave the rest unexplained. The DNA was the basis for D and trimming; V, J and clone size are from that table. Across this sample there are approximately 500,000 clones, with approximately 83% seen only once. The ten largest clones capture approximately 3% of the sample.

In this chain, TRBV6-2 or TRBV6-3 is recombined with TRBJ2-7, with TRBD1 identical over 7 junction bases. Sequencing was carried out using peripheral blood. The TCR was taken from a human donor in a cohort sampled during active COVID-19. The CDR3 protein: CASSLPRDRFYEQYF. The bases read TGTGCCAGCAGTTTGCCCCGGGACAGATTCTACGAGCAGTACTTC.